This TCR beta chain is drawn from a study of cytomegalovirus exposure and HLA in healthy donors. As for the study in general: Unique TCR beta sequences numbering 95 million to 130 million came from 150 million to 200 million T cells in an earlier analysis. Broader study findings: TCR beta sequences reportedly predicted most subjects' HLA-A and HLA-B alleles accurately. An Asian-associated ancestry cluster reportedly showed fewer N-insertions than the approximately 700-donor mean in a later analysis. Most CMV-associated TCR beta chains were later found to appear HLA-restricted.

PCR used 60 Vbeta primers and 13 Jbeta primers. Assay used: immunoSEQ multiplex PCR; TCRdb lists only in-frame clones, some missing. This sample has around 190,000 clones, with about nine tenths found just once. Looked up from germline, CDR1 is SGHRS and CDR2 is YFSETQ. The CDR3 has 14 residues. The trim removed 8 bases at V and 0 bases at J, leaving 5 bases unmatched. Details on this clone: The antigen remains unidentified.

This receptor was taken from a boy aged 2 to 10 in good health and CMV-seronegative. Sample: PBMCs. This chain connects TRBV5-1 to TRBJ1-3, with TRBD1 matching 7 bases. CDR3 nucleotides: TGCGCCAGTTCTGAGGGGGCCTCTGGAAACACCATATATTTT. Its protein is CASSEGASGNTIYF.